This TCR beta chain is from a study of blood T cell repertoires in COVID-19. This clone was observed a few times. The ends lost 4 bases at V and 0 bases at J; junction bases unmatched: 4. Germline lookup yields CDR1 MNHNS and CDR2 SASEGT. This CDR3 contains 16 residues. The method was immunoSEQ multiplex PCR; TCRdb's version includes in-frame clones alone and lacks a portion of them. The table shows some 230,000 clones, with around 82% occurring only once. Sequencing used peripheral blood. The V call is TRBV6-1, the J call TRBJ2-7; the match to TRBD2 covers 12 bases. This receptor was obtained from a woman between 25 and 40 years old who had recovered from COVID-19. DNA for the CDR3: TGTGCCAGCAGTGTTACTAGCGGGAGGAGCTCCTACGAGCAGTACTTC. Protein: CASSVTSGRSSYEQYF.